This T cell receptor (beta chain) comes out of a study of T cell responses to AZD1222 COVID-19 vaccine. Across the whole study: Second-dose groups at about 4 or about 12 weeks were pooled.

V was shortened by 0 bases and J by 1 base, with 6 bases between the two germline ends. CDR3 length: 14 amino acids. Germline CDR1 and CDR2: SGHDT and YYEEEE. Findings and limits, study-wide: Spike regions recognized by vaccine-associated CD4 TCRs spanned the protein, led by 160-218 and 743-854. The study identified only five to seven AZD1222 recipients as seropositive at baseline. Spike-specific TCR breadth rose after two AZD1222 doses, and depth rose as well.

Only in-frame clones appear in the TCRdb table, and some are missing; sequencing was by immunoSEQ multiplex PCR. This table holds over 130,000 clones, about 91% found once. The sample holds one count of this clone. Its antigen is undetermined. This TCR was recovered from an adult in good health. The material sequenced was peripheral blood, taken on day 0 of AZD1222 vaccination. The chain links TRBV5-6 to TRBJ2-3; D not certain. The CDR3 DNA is TGTGCCAGCAGCTTGGTACCCGGCACAGATACGCAGTATTTT. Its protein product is CASSLVPGTDTQYF.